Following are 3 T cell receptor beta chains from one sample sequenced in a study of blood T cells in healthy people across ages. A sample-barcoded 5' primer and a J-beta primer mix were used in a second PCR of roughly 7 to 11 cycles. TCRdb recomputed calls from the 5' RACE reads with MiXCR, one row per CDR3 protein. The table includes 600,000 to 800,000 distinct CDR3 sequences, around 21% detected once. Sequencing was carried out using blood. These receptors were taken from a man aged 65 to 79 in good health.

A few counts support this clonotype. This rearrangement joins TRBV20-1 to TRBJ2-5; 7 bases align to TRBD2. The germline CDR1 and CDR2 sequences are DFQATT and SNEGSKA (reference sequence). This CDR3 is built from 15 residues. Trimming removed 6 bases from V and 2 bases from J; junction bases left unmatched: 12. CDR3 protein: CSADRPAGIQETQYF. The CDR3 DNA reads TGCAGTGCCGACCGTCCAGCGGGGATTCAAGAGACCCAGTACTTC.

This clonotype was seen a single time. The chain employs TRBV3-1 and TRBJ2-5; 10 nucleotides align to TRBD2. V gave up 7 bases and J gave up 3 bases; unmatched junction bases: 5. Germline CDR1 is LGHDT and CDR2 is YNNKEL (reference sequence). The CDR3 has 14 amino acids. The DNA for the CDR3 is TGTGCCAGCATTGAGCGGGGGGGCGAAGAGACCCAGTACTTC. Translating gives CASIERGGEETQYF.

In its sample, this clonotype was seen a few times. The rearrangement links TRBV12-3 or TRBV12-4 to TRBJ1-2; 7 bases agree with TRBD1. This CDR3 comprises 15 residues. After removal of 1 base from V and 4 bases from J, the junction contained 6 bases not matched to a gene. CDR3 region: CASSLGQGGGYGYTF. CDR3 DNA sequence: TGTGCCAGCAGTTTAGGGCAGGGGGGTGGCTATGGCTACACCTTC.